Below are 10 T cell receptor beta chains sequenced from a single sample in a study of T-cell reconstitution after alpha-beta-depleted transplantation in children. The library targeted TCRbeta and was prepared with unique molecular identifiers. A single record per CDR3 protein comes from TCRdb applying MiXCR to the PCR reads. In the table there are about 290,000 distinct CDR3 sequences, around a tenth of which are singletons. This sample comprised PBMCs, obtained before TCRalphabeta/CD19-depleted stem cell transplant. The source is a boy less than two years old with acute myeloid leukemia, due to receive a stem cell transplant.

This clonotype came up many times. The chain combines TRBV28 with TRBJ2-5, with D possibly being TRBD2 (7 bases). Looked up from germline, CDR1 is MDHEN and CDR2 is SYDVKM. V gave up 7 bases and J gave up 5 bases, with 20 bases separating them. This CDR3 has 15 residues. This CDR3 is CASTPRRGGMETQYF. The CDR3 coding sequence is TGTGCCAGCACCCCTCGGAGGGGGGGCATGGAGACCCAGTACTTC. Full variable domain (outside the CDR3, taken from reference TRBV28 and TRBJ2-5): DVKVTQSSRYLVKRTGEKVFLECVQDMDHENMFWYRQDPGLGLRLIYFSYDVKMKEKGDIPEGYSVSREKKERFSLILESASTNQTSMYLCASTPRRGGMETQYFGPGTRLLVL.

This clonotype was observed many times. The chain uses TRBV14 and TRBJ2-3; D call uncertain. Germline CDR1 reads SGHDN; CDR2 reads FVKESK. CDR3 length: 15 amino acids. V was shortened by 1 base and J by 2 bases, with 10 bases between the two germline ends. The CDR3 DNA reads TGTGCCAGCAGCCAAGGAGGATTTTCCACAGATACGCAGTATTTT. It specifies CASSQGGFSTDTQYF.

This clonotype turned up a few times. The chain combines TRBV7-3 with TRBJ2-3; D may match TRBD1 or TRBD2 (5 bases each). The germline gives CDR1 SGHTA, CDR2 FQGTGA. The CDR3 spans 15 residues. Trimming took 0 bases from V and 2 from J, leaving 9 bases between them. The CDR3 sequence: CASSLTGALTDTQYF. The CDR3 DNA reads as TGTGCCAGCAGCTTAACCGGGGCCCTCACAGATACGCAGTATTTT.

This clonotype has at least ten counts. This rearrangement joins TRBV11-2 to TRBJ2-7; D is uncertain. V shed 1 base and J shed 2 bases, with 9 bases lying between them. CDR3 size: 14 residues. Germline V CDR1 and CDR2: SGHAT, FQNNGV. CDR3 amino acids: CASSLASGTYEQYF. In DNA, the CDR3 is TGTGCCAGCAGCTTAGCATCCGGAACCTACGAGCAGTACTTC.

V usage is TRBV7-8 and J usage is TRBJ2-2; D remains ambiguous. CDR3 length equals 16 residues. Trimming took 4 bases from V and 10 from J, leaving 22 bases between them. Germline loops: CDR1 SGHVS, CDR2 FQNEAQ. In DNA, the CDR3 is TGTGCCAGCAGCTATATCGGACCAAACAGTCCCGCGGAGCTGTTTTTT. The encoded protein is CASSYIGPNSPAELFF.

This clonotype was counted many times. The chain employs TRBV20-1 and TRBJ2-5, with TRBD1 identical over 8 bases. The CDR3 extends over 13 amino acids. Per germline, CDR1 DFQATT and CDR2 SNEGSKA (reference sequence). Trimming removed 1 base from V and 4 bases from J; junction bases left unmatched: 2. The CDR3 is CSARVRGLETQYF. CDR3 DNA sequence: TGCAGTGCTAGAGTCAGGGGGCTAGAGACCCAGTACTTC.

This clonotype was observed at least ten times. The chain employs TRBV29-1 and TRBJ2-1; 11 nucleotides match TRBD2. Germline values: CDR1 SQVTM, CDR2 ANQGSEA. The CDR3 is 15 residues long. V lost 4 bases to trimming and J lost 5 bases; unmatched junction nucleotides: 7. This chain's CDR3 is CSVGRGTSGHNEQFF. The CDR3 DNA sequence: TGCAGCGTTGGACGCGGGACTAGCGGTCACAATGAGCAGTTCTTC.

This clonotype turned up a few times. V and J are TRBV5-1 and TRBJ2-2, with 9 bases that match TRBD1. This CDR3 is 16 amino acids long. Trimming removed 3 bases from V and 2 bases from J; junction bases left unmatched: 5. Per germline, CDR1 SGHRS and CDR2 YFSETQ. Here the CDR3 reads CASSYPQGANTGELFF. The DNA of the CDR3 is TGCGCCAGCAGCTACCCACAGGGGGCTAACACCGGGGAGCTGTTTTTT.

In this sample, this clonotype turned up many times. The chain employs TRBV7-2 and TRBJ2-3, with 9 bases matching TRBD1. Losses at the gene ends were 5 bases for V and 0 bases for J; bases not matched to a gene: 6. CDR1 and CDR2 from the germline V gene are SGHTA and FQGNSA. The CDR3 consists of 16 residues. CDR3 region: CASSRRQGESTDTQYF. CDR3 nucleotide sequence: TGTGCCAGCAGCCGACGACAGGGGGAGAGCACAGATACGCAGTATTTT.

As for this clonotype: A much larger clone lies a single base off, so this may be a read error. This chain joins TRBV7-2 and TRBJ2-1; D unresolved. CDR3 length equals 15 residues. The V and J ends lost 5 bases and 5 bases respectively, with 16 bases between them. CDR1 is SGHTA, CDR2 FQGNSA, per germline. CDR3 nucleotides: TGTGCCAGCAGCCCCCTCAGACTTTACCACAATGAGCAGTTCTTC. Residues: CASSPLRLYHNEQFF.